One and the same sample provided the 18 T cell receptor beta chains below, sequenced in a study of blood T cell repertoires in COVID-19. Produced via immunoSEQ multiplex PCR; TCRdb's table is partial and in-frame only. This table has about 250,000 clones, about 90% appearing once. The sequencing sample was made of PBMCs or T cells enriched from blood (not recorded which). The receptor set was obtained from a woman aged 25 to 39 with acute COVID-19.

The chain carries TRBV20-1 and TRBJ2-1; D gene unclear. Germline loops: CDR1 DFQATT, CDR2 SNEGSKA (reference sequence). With 3 bases removed from V and 7 bases from J, the gap between germline ends came to 16 bases. This CDR3 comprises 14 residues. The chain's CDR3 is CSASPRPLRNEQFF. The CDR3 DNA reads as TGCAGTGCTAGTCCACGGCCCCTGAGGAATGAGCAGTTCTTC.

J is TRBJ1-4 and V is TRBV5-1, with TRBD1 as a possible D gene (5 bases). Germline CDR1 reads SGHRS; CDR2 reads YFSETQ. V lost 1 base and J lost 6, with 10 bases in between. This CDR3 region has 14 residues. This CDR3 reads CASSLRGLDEKLFF. Here the CDR3 DNA reads TGCGCCAGCAGCTTGAGGGGTCTGGATGAAAAACTGTTTTTT.

The chain joins TRBV15 to TRBJ1-5; 9 nucleotides line up with TRBD1. Germline CDR1 reads LNHNV; CDR2 reads YYDKDF (reference sequence). Trimming cost V 3 bases and J 5 bases; bases outside gene matches: 2. The length of the CDR3 is 14 residues. In DNA, the CDR3 is TGTGCCACCAGCAGGGGGGACAGGGATCAGCCCCAGCATTTT. Protein: CATSRGDRDQPQHF.

A few counts support this clone. This chain connects TRBV10-3 to TRBJ2-2; D is ambiguous. The CDR3 consists of 15 residues. The ends were cut back, 2 bases at V and 0 bases at J, with 7 bases in the middle. Germline V lookup: CDR1 ENHRY, CDR2 SYGVKD. The CDR3 sequence is CAISELRANTGELFF. The DNA for the CDR3 is TGTGCCATCAGTGAGCTCCGCGCGAACACCGGGGAGCTGTTTTTT.

The rearrangement uses TRBV5-1 and TRBJ1-1; D is unresolved. Germline loops: CDR1 SGHRS, CDR2 YFSETQ. The CDR3 contains 14 residues. V was cut by 0 bases and J by 4 bases, with 10 bases left in between. The CDR3 protein is CASSLAGNPTEAFF. The CDR3, as DNA: TGCGCCAGCAGCTTGGCCGGGAATCCCACTGAAGCTTTCTTT.

CDR3 bases: TGCGCCAGCAGCTTGGCCTGGACTAGCGGGGGCCTCACAGATACGCAGTATTTT. It yields the protein CASSLAWTSGGLTDTQYF. J is TRBJ2-3 and V is TRBV5-1; 13 positions match TRBD2. Germline-derived CDR1 and CDR2 are SGHRS and YFSETQ. This CDR3 is built from 18 residues. The trim removed 0 bases at V and 2 bases at J, leaving 6 bases unmatched. The full variable domain, in which reference TRBV5-1 and TRBJ2-3 provide the parts outside the CDR3, is KAGVTQTPRYLIKTRGQQVTLSCSPISGHRSVSWYQQTPGQGLQFLFEYFSETQRNKGNFPGRFSGRQFSNSRSEMNVSTLELGDSALYLCASSLAWTSGGLTDTQYFGPGTRLTVL.

The chain joins TRBV3-1 (or the pseudogene TRBV3-2) to TRBJ2-5; 11 bases align to TRBD2. The CDR3 has 16 amino acids. The germline gives CDR1 LGHDT, CDR2 YNNKEL (reference sequence). The V and J ends lost 3 bases and 5 bases, in that order; junction bases with no gene match: 8. CDR3 in DNA: TGTGCCAGCAGCCAGGTTAGCGGGGGGGCTGCTGAGACCCAGTACTTC. The encoded protein is CASSQVSGGAAETQYF.

The chain has TRBV4-3 and TRBJ2-3; 11 nucleotides line up with TRBD2. The length of the CDR3 is 18 residues. After removal of 1 base from V and 4 bases from J, the junction contained 10 bases not matched to a gene. Germline values: CDR1 LGHNA, CDR2 YSLEER. The CDR3 DNA is TGCGCCAGCAGCCAAGTCGTAGCGGGGGGGCTGGCGGCAGATACGCAGTATTTT. Its protein product is CASSQVVAGGLAADTQYF.

The chain carries TRBV5-1 and TRBJ2-7; 9 bases map to TRBD1. This CDR3 has 16 amino acids. Germline V lookup: CDR1 SGHRS, CDR2 YFSETQ. Losses at the gene ends were 2 bases for V and 4 bases for J; bases not matched to a gene: 10. In DNA, the CDR3 is TGCGCCAGCAGCTTACCCAAGACAGGGGGGATATACGAGCAGTACTTC. Translation gives CASSLPKTGGIYEQYF.

The gene calls are TRBV6-5 and TRBJ2-1; 13 nucleotides agree with TRBD2. Germline CDR1 and CDR2: MNHEY and SVGAGI. V was pared by 7 bases and J by 15 bases, with 12 bases of the junction left unmatched. The CDR3 runs to 14 residues. As DNA, the CDR3 is TGTGCCAGCAACCCCGGACTAGCGGGGGAGAACCCGTTCTTC. Translating gives CASNPGLAGENPFF.

The chain recombines TRBV5-1 with TRBJ1-5; 7 positions agree with TRBD1. This CDR3 has 14 amino acids. V gave up 4 bases and J gave up 9 bases; unmatched junction bases: 10. Germline V gives CDR1 SGHRS, CDR2 YFSETQ. The CDR3 is CASSPGQASWPQHF. In DNA, the CDR3 is TGCGCCAGCAGCCCCGGACAGGCGTCATGGCCCCAGCATTTT. Combining the CDR3 with reference TRBV5-1 and TRBJ1-5 gives the whole variable domain KAGVTQTPRYLIKTRGQQVTLSCSPISGHRSVSWYQQTPGQGLQFLFEYFSETQRNKGNFPGRFSGRQFSNSRSEMNVSTLELGDSALYLCASSPGQASWPQHFGDGTRLSIL.

This clone was detected a few times. The CDR3, as DNA: TGTGCCAGCAGTTTTACAGGGGTCTACAATGAGCAGTTCTTC. It translates to CASSFTGVYNEQFF. The chain is built from TRBV27 and TRBJ2-1; 7 bases are shared with TRBD1. After removal of 3 bases from V and 3 bases from J, the junction contained 2 bases not matched to a gene. The CDR3 consists of 14 residues. Germline-derived CDR1 and CDR2 are MNHEY and SMNVEV (reference sequence).

The gene calls are TRBV30 and TRBJ1-3; D remains unclear. This CDR3 is 12 amino acids long. The germline V gene has CDR1 GTSNPN and CDR2 SVGIG (reference sequence). Deletions cut 4 bases from V and 0 bases from J, with 4 bases between. In DNA form, the CDR3 reads TGTGCCTGGAAGAGCTCTGGAAACACCATATATTTT. This sequence encodes CAWKSSGNTIYF.

This clone was observed a single time. This rearrangement joins TRBV30 to TRBJ1-6; possible D gene TRBD1, 6 bases. The CDR3 is 16 amino acids. CDR1 and CDR2 (germline): GTSNPN, SVGIG (reference sequence). With 0 bases removed from V and 7 bases from J, the gap between germline ends came to 16 bases. CDR3 DNA sequence: TGTGCCTGGAGTGTCAGGAGACCTCAGGGGAATTCACCCCTCCACTTT. Its protein product is CAWSVRRPQGNSPLHF.

The gene calls are TRBV10-3 and TRBJ2-3; tentatively, D is TRBD1 (5 bases). The CDR3 sequence is 14 residues long. V lost 6 bases, J lost 3 bases, and 13 bases lay in between. Germline assignment: CDR1 ENHRY and CDR2 SYGVKD. The CDR3 spells CAIRVRGTTDTQYF. CDR3 DNA sequence: TGTGCCATCAGGGTTAGGGGAACAACAGATACGCAGTATTTT.

The rearrangement links TRBV24-1 to TRBJ1-1; TRBD1 is a possible D gene (6 bases). The CDR3 loop spans 12 amino acids. Germline V gene sequence: CDR1 KGHDR, CDR2 SFDVKD. Deletions cut 5 bases from V and 4 bases from J, with 7 bases between. The DNA of the CDR3 is TGTGCCACCAGTGCAGGGGCCACTGAAGCTTTCTTT. This encodes CATSAGATEAFF.

The V call is TRBV6-5, the J call TRBJ1-2; D may be TRBD1 (6 bases). The CDR3 covers 14 residues. The V and J ends lost 6 bases and 2 bases respectively, with 13 bases between them. Germline CDR1 and CDR2: MNHEY and SVGAGI. Here the CDR3 reads CASSQTGPNYGYTF. The CDR3 coding sequence is TGTGCCAGCAGCCAGACAGGACCAAACTATGGCTACACCTTC.

This clone occurred once. The J gene is TRBJ2-2, the V gene TRBV5-1; D possibly corresponds to TRBD2 (7 bases). The CDR3 covers 16 residues. Germline V gene lookup returns CDR1 SGHRS and CDR2 YFSETQ. Trimming stripped 1 base from V and 0 bases from J, with 10 bases between. The CDR3 DNA follows: TGCGCCAGCAGCTTGACGGGGGGCCCGAACACCGGGGAGCTGTTTTTT. Protein sequence: CASSLTGGPNTGELFF.